This section outlines one T cell receptor beta chain sequence together with its context. The antigen it binds to is not known. No base-level quality is on record; no much larger clone is a single base apart. The data were taken from a study of T cell repertoires in aging, cancer and after chemotherapy (dated by TCRdb to between 2019 and 2020). General notes on the study: The donors fell into six age groups ranging from 30 or younger to 70 or older, and each group had at least three individuals. Paired pre- and post-chemotherapy samples in the solid tumor group came from brain tumor (glioblastoma) patients receiving temozolomide-based therapy. Several million TCR reads were contained in the full dataset. To examine immunoaging and T cell reconstitution after chemotherapy, the study profiled TCR beta repertoires in peripheral blood from healthy donors and cancer patients. Alongside approximately 97 healthy donors serving as a reference group, the cohort included some 210 cancer patients, of whom roughly 92 had hematological cancers and some 130 had solid cancers. Results the study describes overall, beyond this receptor: Untreated patients with hematological or solid cancers showed significantly lower blood TCR diversity and higher clonality than age-matched healthy donors. According to the authors, the repertoire data do not allow conclusions to be drawn about immunological memory after chemotherapy. Median generation probability increased over the chemotherapy interval in both cancer cohorts, suggesting repertoire reconstitution through rebound thymic output. Declining TCR diversity with age in healthy donors was mainly explained by loss of richness; in cancer patients, loss of evenness also contributed.

TCR beta rearrangements were amplified from genomic DNA isolated from peripheral blood, not from sorted cells or RNA. From the cysteine through the phenylalanine, the CDR3 covers 16 amino acids. Only the CDR3 part of the read is kept: 48 bases, read in frame from the first base. V is cut by 5 bases and J by 0 bases, and the space between the germline ends is 13 bases. CDR1 is given as SGHVS and CDR2 as FNYEAQ, both from the germline V gene. Rearranged TRB sequences spanning V, D and J segments were amplified in a multiplex touch-down PCR with a mixed TRB-A/B primer pool. Two consecutive PCR reactions with Phusion HS II polymerase added Illumina adapters and sample indices to the amplicons. Amplicons were gel-purified using the NucleoSpin Gel and PCR Clean-up kit and were subsequently checked with Qubit and an Agilent 2100 Bioanalyzer. Libraries were sequenced on an Illumina MiSeq using 600-cycle, single-indexed, paired-end runs. The authors' analysis ran thus. MiXCR versions 2.12 and 3.0.5 were used to process TRB sequences. Each unique CDR3 nucleotide sequence counted as one clone, and only productive sequences with at least two reads were retained. The repertoire metrics were Shannon diversity, evenness, clonality (calculated as one minus evenness), and diversity profiles parameterized by alpha from 0 to 5. Generation probabilities of clones in paired pre- and post-chemotherapy samples were computed with the IGoR algorithm. TCRdb reprocessing: public reads trimmed at Q25 with fastp, clones called with MiXCR, in-frame beta chains kept. A single entry per CDR3 protein holds the most common genes and DNA from its merged rows. The V and J calls were not made by the authors but by TCRdb's processing. This sample holds 900 to 1,000 distinct CDR3 sequences; 15% to 20% were observed only once. 9.5% to 12% of the sample lies in the top ten.

Sequenced material: blood. The V and J genes are TRBV7-6 and TRBJ1-4; TRBD1 is perhaps the D gene, given 6 matching bases. The source of this sequence is a human donor with a solid tumor. This receptor carries the CDR3 CASSPRGKPTNEKLFF. The DNA reads as follows: TGTGCCAGCAGCCCTAGGGGGAAACCAACTAATGAAAAACTGTTTTTT.